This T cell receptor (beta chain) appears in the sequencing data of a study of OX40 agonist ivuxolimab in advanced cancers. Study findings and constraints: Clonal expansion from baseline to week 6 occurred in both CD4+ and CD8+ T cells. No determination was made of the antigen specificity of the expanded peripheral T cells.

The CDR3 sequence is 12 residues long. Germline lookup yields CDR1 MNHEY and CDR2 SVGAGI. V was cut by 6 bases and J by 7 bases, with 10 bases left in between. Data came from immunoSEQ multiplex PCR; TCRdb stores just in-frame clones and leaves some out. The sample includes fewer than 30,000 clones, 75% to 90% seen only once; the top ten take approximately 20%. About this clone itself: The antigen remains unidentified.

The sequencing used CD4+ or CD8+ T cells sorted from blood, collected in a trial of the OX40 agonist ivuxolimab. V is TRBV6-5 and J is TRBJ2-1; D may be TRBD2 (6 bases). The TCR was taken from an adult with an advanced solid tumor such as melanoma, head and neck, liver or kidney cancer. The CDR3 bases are TGTGCCAGCAGCGGGGACTCGAATGAGCAGTTCTTC. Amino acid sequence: CASSGDSNEQFF.